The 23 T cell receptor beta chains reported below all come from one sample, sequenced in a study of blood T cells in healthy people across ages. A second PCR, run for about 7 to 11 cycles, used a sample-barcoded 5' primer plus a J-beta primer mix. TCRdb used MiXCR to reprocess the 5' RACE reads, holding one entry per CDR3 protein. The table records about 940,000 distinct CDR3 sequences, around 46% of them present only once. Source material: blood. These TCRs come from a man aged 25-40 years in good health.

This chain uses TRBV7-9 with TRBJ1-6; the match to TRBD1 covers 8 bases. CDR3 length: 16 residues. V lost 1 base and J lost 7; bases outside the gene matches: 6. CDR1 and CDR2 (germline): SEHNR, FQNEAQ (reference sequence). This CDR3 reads CASSLGTGMGNSPLHF. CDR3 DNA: TGTGCCAGCAGCTTAGGGACAGGGATGGGCAATTCACCCCTCCACTTT. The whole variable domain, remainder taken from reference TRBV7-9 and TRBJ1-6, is DTGVSQNPRHKITKRGQNVTFRCDPISEHNRLYWYRQTLGQGPEFLTYFQNEAQLEKSRLLSDRFSAERPKGSFSTLEIQRTEQGDSAMYLCASSLGTGMGNSPLHFGNGTRLTVT.

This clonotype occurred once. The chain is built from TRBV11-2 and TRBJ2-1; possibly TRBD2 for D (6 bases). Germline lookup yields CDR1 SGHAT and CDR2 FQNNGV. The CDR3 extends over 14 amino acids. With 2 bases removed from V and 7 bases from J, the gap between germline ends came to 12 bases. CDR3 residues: CASSLMFSGNEQFF. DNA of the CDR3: TGTGCCAGCAGCTTAATGTTCAGCGGGAATGAGCAGTTCTTC. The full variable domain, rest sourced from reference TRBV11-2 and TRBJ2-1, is EAGVAQSPRYKIIEKRQSVAFWCNPISGHATLYWYQQILGQGPKLLIQFQNNGVVDDSQLPKDRFSAERLKGVDSTLKIQPAKLEDSAVYLCASSLMFSGNEQFFGPGTRLTVL.

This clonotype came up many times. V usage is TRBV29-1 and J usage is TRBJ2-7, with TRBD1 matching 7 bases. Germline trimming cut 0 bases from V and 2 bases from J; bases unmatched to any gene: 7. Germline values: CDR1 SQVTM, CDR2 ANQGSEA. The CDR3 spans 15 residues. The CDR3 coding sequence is TGCAGCGTTGAAGATCCCGACAGGGAAACCTACGAGCAGTACTTC. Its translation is CSVEDPDRETYEQYF.

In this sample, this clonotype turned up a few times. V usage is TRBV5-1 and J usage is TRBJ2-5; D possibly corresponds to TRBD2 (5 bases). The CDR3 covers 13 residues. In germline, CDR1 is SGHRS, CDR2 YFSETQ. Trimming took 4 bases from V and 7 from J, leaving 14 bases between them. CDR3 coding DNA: TGCGCCAGCAGCCCGGACTCTCTTGGGACCCAGTACTTC. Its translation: CASSPDSLGTQYF.

The CDR3 here is CSSRDSLEGNTEAFF. CDR3 DNA sequence: TGCAGCTCCCGGGACAGTCTGGAGGGAAACACTGAAGCTTTCTTT. The gene calls are TRBV29-1 and TRBJ1-1, with 7 bases aligning to TRBD1. The CDR3 sequence is 15 residues long. In germline, CDR1 is SQVTM, CDR2 ANQGSEA. V lost 8 bases, J lost 2 bases, and 14 bases stayed unmatched.

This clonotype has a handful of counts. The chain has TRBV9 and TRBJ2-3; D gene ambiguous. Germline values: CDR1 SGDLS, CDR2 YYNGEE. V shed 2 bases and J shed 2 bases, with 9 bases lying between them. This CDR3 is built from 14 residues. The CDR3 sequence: CASSVLIDTDTQYF. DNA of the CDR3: TGTGCCAGCAGCGTCCTGATCGACACAGATACGCAGTATTTT.

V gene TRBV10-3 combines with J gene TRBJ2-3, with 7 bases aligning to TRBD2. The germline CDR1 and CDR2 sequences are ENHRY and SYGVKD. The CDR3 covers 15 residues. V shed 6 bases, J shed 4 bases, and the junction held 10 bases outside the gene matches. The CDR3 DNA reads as TGTGCCATCAGCCGGGGAGCGGGATTGGCAGATACGCAGTATTTT. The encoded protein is CAISRGAGLADTQYF.

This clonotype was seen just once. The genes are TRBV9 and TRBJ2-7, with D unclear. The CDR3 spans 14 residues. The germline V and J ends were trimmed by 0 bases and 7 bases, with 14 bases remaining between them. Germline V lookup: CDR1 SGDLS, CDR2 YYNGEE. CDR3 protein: CASSVEVVAGEQYF. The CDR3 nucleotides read TGTGCCAGCAGCGTAGAGGTGGTAGCCGGGGAGCAGTACTTC.

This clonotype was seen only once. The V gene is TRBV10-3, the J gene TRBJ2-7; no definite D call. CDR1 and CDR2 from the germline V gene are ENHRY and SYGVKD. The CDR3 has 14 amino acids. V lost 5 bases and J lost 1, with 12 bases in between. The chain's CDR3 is CAISRHDTSYEQYF. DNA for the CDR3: TGTGCCATCAGTCGCCACGACACGTCCTACGAGCAGTACTTC.

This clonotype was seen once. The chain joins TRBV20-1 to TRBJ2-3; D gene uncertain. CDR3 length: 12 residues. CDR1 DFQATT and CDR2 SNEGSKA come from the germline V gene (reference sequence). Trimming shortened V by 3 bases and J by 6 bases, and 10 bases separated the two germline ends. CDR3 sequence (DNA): TGCAGTGCTAGCAGACCCGAGGATACGCAGTATTTT. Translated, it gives CSASRPEDTQYF.

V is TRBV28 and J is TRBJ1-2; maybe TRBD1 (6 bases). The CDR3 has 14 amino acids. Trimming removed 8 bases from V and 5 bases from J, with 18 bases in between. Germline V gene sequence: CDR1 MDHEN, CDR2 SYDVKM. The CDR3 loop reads CASDDGGRRYGYTF. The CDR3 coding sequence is TGTGCCAGCGACGATGGGGGGCGTCGATATGGCTACACCTTC.

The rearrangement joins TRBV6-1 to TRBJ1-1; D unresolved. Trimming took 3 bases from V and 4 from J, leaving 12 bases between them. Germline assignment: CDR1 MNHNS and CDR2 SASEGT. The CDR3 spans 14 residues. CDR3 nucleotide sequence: TGTGCCAGCAGTGATGCCGGGCTTAGCACTGAAGCTTTCTTT. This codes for CASSDAGLSTEAFF.

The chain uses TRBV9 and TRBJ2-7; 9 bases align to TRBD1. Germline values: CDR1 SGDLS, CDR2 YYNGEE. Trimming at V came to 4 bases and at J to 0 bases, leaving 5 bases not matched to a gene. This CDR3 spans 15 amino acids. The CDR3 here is CASSPGTGPSYEQYF. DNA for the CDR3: TGTGCCAGCAGCCCCGGGACAGGGCCCTCCTACGAGCAGTACTTC.

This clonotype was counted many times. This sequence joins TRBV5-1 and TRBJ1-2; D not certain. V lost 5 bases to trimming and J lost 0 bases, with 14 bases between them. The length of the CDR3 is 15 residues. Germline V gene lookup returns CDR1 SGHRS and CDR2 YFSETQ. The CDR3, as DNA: TGCGCCAGCAGTCAGTCCACCGGGACTAACTATGGCTACACCTTC. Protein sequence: CASSQSTGTNYGYTF.

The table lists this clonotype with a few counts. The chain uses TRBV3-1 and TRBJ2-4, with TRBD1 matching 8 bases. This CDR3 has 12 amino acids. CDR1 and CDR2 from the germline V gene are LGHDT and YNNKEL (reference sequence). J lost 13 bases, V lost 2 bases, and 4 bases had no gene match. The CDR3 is CASSQQRQGQYF. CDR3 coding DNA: TGTGCCAGCAGCCAACAGAGACAGGGGCAGTACTTC.

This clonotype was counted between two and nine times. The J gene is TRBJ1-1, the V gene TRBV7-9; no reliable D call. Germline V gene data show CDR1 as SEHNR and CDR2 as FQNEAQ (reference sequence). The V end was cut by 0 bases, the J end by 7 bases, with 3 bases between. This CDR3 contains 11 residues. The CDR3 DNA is TGTGCCAGCAGCTTAGCGGATGAAGCTTTCTTT. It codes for CASSLADEAFF.

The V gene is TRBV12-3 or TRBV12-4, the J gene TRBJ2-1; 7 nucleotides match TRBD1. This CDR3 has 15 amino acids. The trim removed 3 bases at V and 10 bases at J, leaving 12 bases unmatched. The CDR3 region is CASSFPRTGSMEQFF. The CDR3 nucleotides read TGTGCCAGCAGTTTCCCGAGGACAGGTAGTATGGAGCAGTTCTTC.

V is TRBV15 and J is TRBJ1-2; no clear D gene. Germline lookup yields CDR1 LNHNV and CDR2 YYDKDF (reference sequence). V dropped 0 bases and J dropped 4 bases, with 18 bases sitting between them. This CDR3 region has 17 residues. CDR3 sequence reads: CATSRDRGLEFSYGYTF. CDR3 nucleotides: TGTGCCACCAGCAGAGATCGAGGACTTGAGTTCAGCTATGGCTACACCTTC.

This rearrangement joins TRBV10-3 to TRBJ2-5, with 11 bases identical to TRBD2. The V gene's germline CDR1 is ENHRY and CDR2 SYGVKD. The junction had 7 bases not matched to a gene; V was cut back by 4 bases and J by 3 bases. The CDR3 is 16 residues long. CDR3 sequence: CAISVRTSGLKETQYF. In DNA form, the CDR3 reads TGTGCCATCAGTGTAAGGACTAGCGGGCTCAAAGAGACCCAGTACTTC.

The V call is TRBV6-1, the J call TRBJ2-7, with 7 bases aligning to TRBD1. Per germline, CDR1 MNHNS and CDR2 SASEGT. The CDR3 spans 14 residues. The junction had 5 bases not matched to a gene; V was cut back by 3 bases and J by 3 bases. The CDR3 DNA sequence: TGTGCCAGCAGTGATGGGGGACAGAACTACGAGCAGTACTTC. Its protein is CASSDGGQNYEQYF.

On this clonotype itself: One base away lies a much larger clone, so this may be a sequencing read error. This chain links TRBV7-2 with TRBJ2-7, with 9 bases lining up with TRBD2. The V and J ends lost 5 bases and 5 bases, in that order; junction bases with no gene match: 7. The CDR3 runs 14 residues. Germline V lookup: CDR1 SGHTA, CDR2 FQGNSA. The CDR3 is CASSVEAGGHEQYF. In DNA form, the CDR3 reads TGTGCCAGCAGCGTAGAAGCGGGGGGCCACGAGCAGTACTTC.

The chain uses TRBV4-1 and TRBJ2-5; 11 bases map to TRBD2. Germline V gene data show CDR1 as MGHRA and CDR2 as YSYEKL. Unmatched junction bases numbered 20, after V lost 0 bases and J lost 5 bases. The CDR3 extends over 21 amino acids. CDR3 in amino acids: CASSQDVVGSTSGGPEETQYF. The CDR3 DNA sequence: TGCGCCAGCAGCCAAGATGTCGTAGGTTCCACTAGCGGGGGACCCGAGGAGACCCAGTACTTC.

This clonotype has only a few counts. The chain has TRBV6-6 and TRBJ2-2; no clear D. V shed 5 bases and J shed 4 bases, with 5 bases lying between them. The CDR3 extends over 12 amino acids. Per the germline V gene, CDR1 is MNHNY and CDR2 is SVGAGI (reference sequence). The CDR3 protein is CASSHLTGELFF. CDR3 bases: TGTGCCAGCAGTCACCTCACCGGGGAGCTGTTTTTT.